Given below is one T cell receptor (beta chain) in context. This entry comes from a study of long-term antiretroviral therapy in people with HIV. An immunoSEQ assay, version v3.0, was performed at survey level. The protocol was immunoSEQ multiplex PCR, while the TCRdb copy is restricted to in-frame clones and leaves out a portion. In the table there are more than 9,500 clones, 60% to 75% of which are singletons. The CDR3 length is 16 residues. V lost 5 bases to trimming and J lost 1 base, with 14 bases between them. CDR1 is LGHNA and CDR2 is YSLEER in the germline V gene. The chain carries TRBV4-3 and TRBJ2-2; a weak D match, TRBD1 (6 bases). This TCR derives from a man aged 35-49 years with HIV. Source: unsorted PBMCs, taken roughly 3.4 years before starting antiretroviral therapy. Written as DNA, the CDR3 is TGCGCCAGCAGCGTTGACAGGTTTTTGAACACCGGGGAGCTGTTTTTT. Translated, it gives CASSVDRFLNTGELFF.